This TCR beta chain stems from a study of blood T cell repertoires in COVID-19 (dated by TCRdb to about 2020). General notes on the study: Collaborator samples came from the United States, Italy and Spain and covered acute and convalescent phases of COVID-19. The material from the prospective study consisted of cDNA or gDNA derived from T cells, B-cell-depleted T cells, or PBMCs. Subjects who had been exposed to COVID-19, were actively infected with it, or had recovered from it provided the deeply sampled blood TCRbeta repertoires that made up the dataset. The repertoires were made available in a free public database intended to serve as a resource for research on the immune response to SARS-CoV-2. Samples were obtained from the ongoing ImmuneRACE study (first 160 participants) and from 1,000 to 1,500 subjects provided by 6 global collaborators. Sample metadata almost always included a de-identified subject ID, COVID-19 status, age in years and sex. HLA class I and class II types, where available, came from metadata supplied by the sample provider rather than from assay-based typing. Broad study findings and their caveats: How much clinical and demographic metadata was included differed by source and by participant, and the metadata was provided uncurated.

A note on this clone: It has no known antigen specificity. No base quality values were provided; no much bigger clone lies one nucleotide off.

TCRbeta CDR3 regions were amplified from genomic DNA using the immunoSEQ Assay, a bias-controlled multiplex PCR. In the original analysis: The number of nucleated cells in each sample was estimated from the amplification of reference gene primers within the assay. To quantify the absolute abundance of each unique TCRbeta CDR3 rearrangement, sequence reads were collapsed and filtered. For each sample, productive Simpson clonality was calculated as the square root of Simpson's diversity index across productive rearrangements. In TCRdb, the immuneACCESS table is reduced to in-frame sequences with V and J assigned. These tables do not hold every clone; where another copy was compared, an unresolved V gene accounts for under half, and the others remain unexplained. V and J calls plus clone size are reproduced from that table; the DNA served to infer D and trimming. The sample table contains tens of thousands of clones; only one count was recorded for approximately 80% of them. Of the sample, approximately 12% is held by the ten largest clones.

Collaborating institutions collected whole blood in K2EDTA tubes following their own protocols. For TCRbeta analysis, collaborator samples were shipped as frozen whole blood, as isolated PBMCs, or as DNA extracted from either sample type. The germline V gene gives CDR1 as SGHRS and CDR2 as YFSETQ. From the cysteine through the phenylalanine, the CDR3 covers 15 amino acids. Only CDR3 DNA is held: 45 bases, read in frame from base 1. Deletion took 0 bases off V and 1 base off J, with a span of 11 bases between the germline ends. The receptor chain draws on TRBV5-1 and TRBJ2-7, with no D gene named confidently. This TCR was recovered from a human donor in a cohort sampled during active COVID-19. Sequenced input: peripheral blood. The CDR3 reads as follows: CASSLGVGFSYEQYF. In nucleotides, the sequence is TGCGCCAGCAGCTTGGGCGTGGGCTTTTCCTACGAGCAGTACTTC.